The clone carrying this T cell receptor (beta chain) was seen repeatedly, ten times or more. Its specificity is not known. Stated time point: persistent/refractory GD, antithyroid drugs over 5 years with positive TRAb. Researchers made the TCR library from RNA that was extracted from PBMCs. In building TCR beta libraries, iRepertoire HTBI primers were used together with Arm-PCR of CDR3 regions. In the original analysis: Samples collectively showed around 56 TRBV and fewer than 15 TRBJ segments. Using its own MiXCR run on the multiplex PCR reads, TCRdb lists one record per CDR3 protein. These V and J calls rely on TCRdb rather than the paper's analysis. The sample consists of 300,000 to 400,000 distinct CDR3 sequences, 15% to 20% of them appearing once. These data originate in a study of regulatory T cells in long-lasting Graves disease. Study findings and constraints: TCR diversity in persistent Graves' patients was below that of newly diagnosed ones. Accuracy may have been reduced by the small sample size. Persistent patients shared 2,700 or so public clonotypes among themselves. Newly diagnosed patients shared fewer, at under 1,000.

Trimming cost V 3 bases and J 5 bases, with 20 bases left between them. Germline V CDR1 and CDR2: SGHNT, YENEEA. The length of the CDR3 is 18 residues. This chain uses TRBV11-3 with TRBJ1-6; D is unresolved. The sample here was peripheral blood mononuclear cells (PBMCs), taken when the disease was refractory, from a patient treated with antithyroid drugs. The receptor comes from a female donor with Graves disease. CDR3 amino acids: CASSFRRSGPLDNSPLHF. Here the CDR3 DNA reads TGTGCCAGCAGCTTCCGGAGAAGCGGACCATTAGATAATTCACCCCTCCACTTT.